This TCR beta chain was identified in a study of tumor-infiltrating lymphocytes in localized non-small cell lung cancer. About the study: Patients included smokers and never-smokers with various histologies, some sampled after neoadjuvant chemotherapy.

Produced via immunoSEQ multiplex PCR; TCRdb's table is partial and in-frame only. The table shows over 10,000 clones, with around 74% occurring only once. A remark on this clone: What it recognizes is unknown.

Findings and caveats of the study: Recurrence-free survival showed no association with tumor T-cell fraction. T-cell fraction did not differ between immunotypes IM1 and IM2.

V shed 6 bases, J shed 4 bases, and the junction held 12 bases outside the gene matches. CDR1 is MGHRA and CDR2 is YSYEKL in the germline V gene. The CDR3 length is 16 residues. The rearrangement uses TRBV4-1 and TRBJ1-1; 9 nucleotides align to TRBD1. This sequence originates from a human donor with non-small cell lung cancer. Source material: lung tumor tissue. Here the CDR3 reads CASSFAGDRVGTEAFF. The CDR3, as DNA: TGCGCCAGCAGTTTCGCCGGGGACAGGGTTGGCACTGAAGCTTTCTTT.